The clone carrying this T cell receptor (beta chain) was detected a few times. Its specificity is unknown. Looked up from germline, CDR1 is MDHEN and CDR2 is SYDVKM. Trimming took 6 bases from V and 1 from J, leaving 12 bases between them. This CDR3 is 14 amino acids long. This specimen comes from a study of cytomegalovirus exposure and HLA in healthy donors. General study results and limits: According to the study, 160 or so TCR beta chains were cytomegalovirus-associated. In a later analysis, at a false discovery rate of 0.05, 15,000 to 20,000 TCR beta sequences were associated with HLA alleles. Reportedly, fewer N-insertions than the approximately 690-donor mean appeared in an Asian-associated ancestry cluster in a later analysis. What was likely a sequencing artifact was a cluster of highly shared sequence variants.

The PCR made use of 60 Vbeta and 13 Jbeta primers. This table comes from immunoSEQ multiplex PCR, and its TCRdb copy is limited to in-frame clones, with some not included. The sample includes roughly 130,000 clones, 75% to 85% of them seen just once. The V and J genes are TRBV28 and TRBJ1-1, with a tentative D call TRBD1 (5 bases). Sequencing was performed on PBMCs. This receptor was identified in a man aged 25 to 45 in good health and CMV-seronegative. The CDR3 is CASSPGQSNTEAFF. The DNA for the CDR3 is TGTGCCAGCAGCCCTGGACAATCGAACACTGAAGCTTTCTTT.